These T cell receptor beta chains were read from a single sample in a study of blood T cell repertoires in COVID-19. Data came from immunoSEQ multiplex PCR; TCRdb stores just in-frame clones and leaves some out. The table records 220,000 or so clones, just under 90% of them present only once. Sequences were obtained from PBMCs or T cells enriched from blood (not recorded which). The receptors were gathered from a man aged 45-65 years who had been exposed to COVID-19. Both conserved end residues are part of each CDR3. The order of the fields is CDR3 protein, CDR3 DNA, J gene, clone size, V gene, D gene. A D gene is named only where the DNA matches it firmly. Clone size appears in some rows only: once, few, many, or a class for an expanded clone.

CASKTLGRDSNQPQHF,TGTGCCAGTAAAACCCTGGGCAGGGATAGCAATCAGCCCCAGCATTTT,TRBJ1-5,once,TRBV19,-
CASSLGGNEQFF,TGCGCCAGCAGCTTGGGAGGAAATGAGCAGTTCTTC,TRBJ2-1,-,TRBV5-1,-
CASSSPGQANEKLFF,TGTGCCAGCAGCTCTCCGGGACAGGCGAACGAAAAACTGTTTTTT,TRBJ1-4,-,TRBV5-4,TRBD1
CASSQDNADYGYTF,TGTGCCAGCAGCCAAGATAATGCAGACTATGGCTACACCTTC,TRBJ1-2,-,TRBV14,-
CASRGGRPYNEQFF,TGTGCCAGCAGGGGCGGGCGACCCTACAATGAGCAGTTCTTC,TRBJ2-1,-,TRBV6-5,-
CASSRYSGANTGELFF,TGTGCCAGCAGCCGTTATAGCGGGGCGAACACCGGGGAGCTGTTTTTT,TRBJ2-2,once,TRBV3-1/TRBV3-2,TRBD2
CASSLGAGDNQPQHF,TGTGCCAGCAGTTTGGGGGCCGGTGACAATCAGCCCCAGCATTTT,TRBJ1-5,-,TRBV28,-
CASSLGPGNSGNTIYF,TGTGCCAGCAGCTTAGGCCCGGGGAACTCTGGAAACACCATATATTTT,TRBJ1-3,once,TRBV7-8,-
CASSPPGGTFRDTQYF,TGTGCCAGCTCACCCCCGGGGGGGACCTTCCGCGATACGCAGTATTTT,TRBJ2-3,-,TRBV18,TRBD2
CASTQVPYGYTF,TGTGCCAGCACTCAGGTCCCCTATGGCTACACCTTC,TRBJ1-2,-,TRBV2,-
CASRLLDGDYGYTF,TGTGCCAGCAGGTTACTTGACGGAGACTATGGCTACACCTTC,TRBJ1-2,-,TRBV2,-
CASSRGGEGGQEQYF,TGCGCCAGCAGCCGGGGTGGTGAGGGGGGGCAGGAGCAGTACTTC,TRBJ2-7,few,TRBV5-1,-
CASRQTSPRFF,TGTGCCAGCAGACAGACCAGCCCCCGGTTCTTC,TRBJ2-1,-,TRBV12-3/TRBV12-4,-
CASSSLALHSNQPQHF,TGTGCCAGCAGTTCCCTGGCCCTTCATAGCAATCAGCCCCAGCATTTT,TRBJ1-5,-,TRBV27,-
CSVEDPGVSEKLFF,TGCAGCGTTGAAGATCCGGGGGTCAGTGAAAAACTGTTTTTT,TRBJ1-4,-,TRBV29-1,-
CASSFSRGVGSSYEQYF,TGTGCCAGCAGTTTCTCTCGGGGGGTCGGGAGCTCCTACGAGCAGTACTTC,TRBJ2-7,-,TRBV28,TRBD2
CASSPGQGLDNSPLHF,TGTGCCAGCAGCCCCGGACAGGGATTAGATAATTCACCCCTCCACTTT,TRBJ1-6,-,TRBV7-6,TRBD1
CATSRDSAGRAGTEAFF,TGTGCCACCAGCAGAGATTCTGCGGGAAGGGCTGGGACTGAAGCTTTCTTT,TRBJ1-1,-,TRBV15,-
CASSQDGRELEAFF,TGTGCCAGCAGCCAAGATGGCAGGGAACTAGAAGCTTTCTTT,TRBJ1-1,once,TRBV3-1/TRBV3-2,-
CASSPGLSGNTIYF,TGTGCCAGCAGCCCCGGACTCTCTGGAAACACCATATATTTT,TRBJ1-3,-,TRBV11-3,-
CASSRAPGGNQPQHF,TGTGCCAGCAGTCGCGCGCCGGGTGGCAATCAGCCCCAGCATTTT,TRBJ1-5,-,TRBV28,-
CASSSREGYGYTF,TGTGCCAGCAGCTCCAGGGAGGGCTATGGCTACACCTTC,TRBJ1-2,-,TRBV7-2,-
CASSLVSGGVSSYNEQFF,TGTGCCAGCAGCTTGGTTAGCGGGGGGGTAAGCTCCTACAATGAGCAGTTCTTC,TRBJ2-1,-,TRBV5-4,TRBD2
CASSYSAGGSTEAFF,TGTGCCAGCAGTTACTCGGCAGGGGGAAGTACTGAAGCTTTCTTT,TRBJ1-1,-,TRBV6-5,TRBD1
CASSQAVGNTIYF,TGTGCCAGCAGCCAGGCGGTTGGAAACACCATATATTTT,TRBJ1-3,-,TRBV4-2,-
CASSESNSGANTGELFF,TGCGCCAGCAGTGAGTCGAACAGCGGCGCGAACACCGGGGAGCTGTTTTTT,TRBJ2-2,-,TRBV10-1,-
CASSSPGGLTEAFF,TGTGCCAGCAGTTCCCCGGGGGGATTGACTGAAGCTTTCTTT,TRBJ1-1,-,TRBV28,-
CASSLAPGLVNGYTF,TGTGCCAGCAGCTTAGCGCCGGGTTTAGTCAATGGCTACACCTTC,TRBJ1-2,-,TRBV11-1,-
CASSLDGQDDTPLHF,TGTGCCAGCAGCCTGGATGGACAGGACGATACACCCCTCCACTTT,TRBJ1-6,-,TRBV5-4,TRBD1
CASSQVSRGHEQYF,TGTGCCAGCAGCCAAGTCAGTAGGGGTCACGAGCAGTACTTC,TRBJ2-7,-,TRBV4-2,-
CASSLAEGGAETQYF,TGCGCCAGCAGCTTGGCCGAGGGAGGAGCAGAGACCCAGTACTTC,TRBJ2-5,-,TRBV5-1,-
CASSSPTFSISGNTIYF,TGTGCCAGCAGCTCCCCGACATTCTCAATCTCTGGAAACACCATATATTTT,TRBJ1-3,-,TRBV7-9,-
CASSGQSNNSPLHF,TGTGCCAGTAGTGGACAATCAAATAATTCACCCCTCCACTTT,TRBJ1-6,-,TRBV19,-
CASSLKTGGSYEQYF,TGTGCCAGCAGCTTGAAGACAGGGGGATCCTACGAGCAGTACTTC,TRBJ2-7,few,TRBV5-4,TRBD1
CASSLRNQPQHF,TGTGCCAGTAGTCTCAGAAATCAGCCCCAGCATTTT,TRBJ1-5,-,TRBV19,-
CASSPYRVTNTGELFF,TGTGCCAGCTCTCCCTACAGGGTAACGAACACCGGGGAGCTGTTTTTT,TRBJ2-2,-,TRBV18,-
CASIEYGVSYEQYF,TGTGCCAGCATTGAATACGGGGTATCCTACGAGCAGTACTTC,TRBJ2-7,few,TRBV6-6,-
CASTYTVFSTDTQYF,TGTGCCAGCACCTATACAGTCTTTAGCACAGATACGCAGTATTTT,TRBJ2-3,-,TRBV7-2,-
CASSPPGRTAPETQYF,TGTGCCAGCTCACCACCTGGCCGGACAGCTCCGGAGACCCAGTACTTC,TRBJ2-5,-,TRBV18,-
CAWRNEFGQGTYGYTF,TGTGCCTGGAGAAATGAGTTTGGACAGGGCACCTATGGCTACACCTTC,TRBJ1-2,-,TRBV30,TRBD1
CASSLEGQGPGELFF,TGCGCCAGCAGCTTGGAGGGACAGGGACCCGGGGAGCTGTTTTTT,TRBJ2-2,-,TRBV5-1,TRBD1
CASSLGVGQGNKLFF,TGTGCCAGCAGCTTAGGCGTCGGACAGGGAAATAAACTGTTTTTT,TRBJ1-4,-,TRBV11-3,TRBD1
CASSPRTATDTQYF,TGTGCCAGCAGCCCAAGGACAGCCACAGATACGCAGTATTTT,TRBJ2-3,-,TRBV7-9,-
CASSLEWTGYNEQFF,TGTGCCAGCAGCTTAGAGTGGACAGGTTACAATGAGCAGTTCTTC,TRBJ2-1,-,TRBV11-2,TRBD1
CASSLTYRDRNTEAFF,TGTGCCAGCAGTTTAACTTACCGGGACAGGAACACTGAAGCTTTCTTT,TRBJ1-1,-,TRBV27,TRBD1
CASGGQAGNTIYF,TGTGCCAGCGGGGGACAGGCTGGAAACACCATATATTTT,TRBJ1-3,-,TRBV19,TRBD1
CAWSVEYTEAFF,TGTGCCTGGAGTGTAGAGTACACTGAAGCTTTCTTT,TRBJ1-1,-,TRBV30,-
CASSFKGSGAFF,TGTGCCAGCAGCTTTAAGGGGTCGGGAGCTTTCTTT,TRBJ1-1,-,TRBV11-2,-
CASSPAVRGFGGELFF,TGTGCCAGCTCACCAGCGGTCAGGGGGTTCGGCGGGGAGCTGTTTTTT,TRBJ2-2,-,TRBV18,TRBD1
CASKQGANTEAFF,TGTGCCAGCAAACAGGGAGCGAACACTGAAGCTTTCTTT,TRBJ1-1,-,TRBV2,-
CASSSPREGAWVHGYTF,TGTGCCAGCAGCTCCCCACGAGAAGGGGCTTGGGTTCATGGCTACACCTTC,TRBJ1-2,-,TRBV7-9,-
CASSLYQGWTEAFF,TGTGCCAGCAGCTTATATCAGGGTTGGACTGAAGCTTTCTTT,TRBJ1-1,-,TRBV7-2,-
CARSLSPAYTEAFF,TGTGCCAGAAGCTTATCCCCAGCGTACACTGAAGCTTTCTTT,TRBJ1-1,-,TRBV7-5,-
CASSWRRGGRETQYF,TGTGCCAGCAGTTGGCGGCGGGGGGGCCGCGAGACCCAGTACTTC,TRBJ2-5,-,TRBV27,TRBD2
CASSATGLGEQFF,TGTGCCAGCAGTGCCACAGGATTGGGCGAGCAGTTCTTC,TRBJ2-1,-,TRBV2,-
CASSPGTATASYGYTF,TGCGCCAGCAGCCCAGGGACAGCTACAGCCTCCTATGGCTACACCTTC,TRBJ1-2,-,TRBV5-1,TRBD1
CASSLGQVNSPLHF,TGTGCCAGCAGCTTGGGACAGGTTAATTCACCCCTCCACTTT,TRBJ1-6,-,TRBV5-6,-
CASSVFPGTDNTEAFF,TGTGCCAGTAGTGTGTTTCCCGGGACAGACAACACTGAAGCTTTCTTT,TRBJ1-1,once,TRBV19,TRBD1
CASTLDRGADTQYF,TGTGCCAGCACCCTGGACAGGGGGGCAGATACGCAGTATTTT,TRBJ2-3,-,TRBV6-5,TRBD1
CASSQGERNYGYTF,TGCGCCAGCAGCCAAGGGGAGCGGAACTATGGCTACACCTTC,TRBJ1-2,-,TRBV4-1,-